This TCR beta chain was retrieved from a study of beta chain features in type 1 diabetes. General study findings and limits: Cells with high TCR expression could be over-represented by cDNA sequencing. Within each of all four CD4+ subsets, Type 1 diabetes patients had TCRB CDR3s that were moderately but significantly shorter. Type 1 diabetes patients had fewer VDJ junction insertions and more deletions.

The sample holds a few counts of this clone. Its antigen is unknown. The study reverse transcribed the entire isolated RNA, so it sequenced expressed TCRB transcripts. Assay: immunoSEQ multiplex PCR; the TCRdb copy retains only in-frame clones and omits some. The sample lists over 200,000 clones; roughly 10% were seen once. V lost 2 bases and J lost 8, with 9 bases in between. Germline CDR1 and CDR2: SGHAT and FQNNGV. The CDR3 totals 12 residues. Specimen: naive CD4+ T cells from blood. This receptor was taken from a man in his thirties or forties with type 1 diabetes. The genes are TRBV11-2 and TRBJ1-2; D gene uncertain. The CDR3 region has the DNA TGTGCCAGCAGCTTAAATCAGTGGGGCTACACCTTC. This encodes CASSLNQWGYTF.